This T cell receptor beta chain was found in a study of blood T cells in healthy people across ages. In germline, CDR1 is MGHRA, CDR2 YSYEKL. The CDR3 covers 15 residues. The V and J ends lost 0 bases and 1 base respectively, with 10 bases between them. The use of a sample-barcoded 5' primer and a J-beta primer mix characterized a second PCR of about 6 to 11 cycles. Using its own MiXCR run on the 5' RACE reads, TCRdb lists one record per CDR3 protein. The sample has 550,000 to 700,000 distinct CDR3 sequences; roughly 29% are singletons. This TCR was sampled from a woman aged 70-85 years in good health. Sequencing used blood. The chain uses TRBV4-1 and TRBJ2-7; D call uncertain. The CDR3 DNA follows: TGCGCCAGCAGCCAAGATGACGGCGAATCCTACGAGCAGTACTTC. Translating it yields CASSQDDGESYEQYF.